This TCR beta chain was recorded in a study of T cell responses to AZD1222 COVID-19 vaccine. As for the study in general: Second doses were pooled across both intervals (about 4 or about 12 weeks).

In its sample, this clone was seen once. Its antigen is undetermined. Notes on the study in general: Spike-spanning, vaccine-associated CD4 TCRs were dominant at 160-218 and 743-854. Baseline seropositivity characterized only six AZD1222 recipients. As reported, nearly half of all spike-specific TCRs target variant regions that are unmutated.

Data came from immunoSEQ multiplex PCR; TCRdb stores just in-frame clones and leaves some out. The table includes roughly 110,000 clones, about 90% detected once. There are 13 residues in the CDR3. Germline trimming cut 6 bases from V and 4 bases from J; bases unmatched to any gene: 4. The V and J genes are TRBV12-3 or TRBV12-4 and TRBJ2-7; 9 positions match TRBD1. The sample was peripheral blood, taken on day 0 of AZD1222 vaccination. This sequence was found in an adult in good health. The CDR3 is CASRTGGGYEQYF. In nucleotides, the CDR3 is TGTGCCAGCAGGACAGGGGGTGGGTACGAGCAGTACTTC.